The 9 T cell receptor beta chains presented below share a single source sample, sequenced in a study of blood T cell repertoires in COVID-19. TCRdb's copy holds only in-frame clones and misses some; the assay was immunoSEQ multiplex PCR. The sample contains some 38,000 clones, around four fifths of which appear only once. The sample was peripheral blood. All receptors derive from a man aged 45-65 years with active COVID-19.

This chain connects TRBV5-1 to TRBJ2-2, with a possible D match to TRBD1 (6 bases). The CDR3 has 14 amino acids. V shed 3 bases and J shed 1 base, with 7 bases lying between them. The germline V gene has CDR1 SGHRS and CDR2 YFSETQ. The CDR3 coding sequence is TGCGCCAGCAGCTGGGGACAGAACACCGGGGAGCTGTTTTTT. Protein sequence: CASSWGQNTGELFF.

The V and J genes are TRBV6-5 and TRBJ2-7, with 7 bases aligning to TRBD1. Unmatched junction bases numbered 3, after V lost 6 bases and J lost 4 bases. CDR3 size: 12 residues. Germline V lookup: CDR1 MNHEY, CDR2 SVGAGI. CDR3 residues: CASRTGFYEQYF. As DNA, the CDR3 is TGTGCCAGCAGGACAGGGTTTTACGAGCAGTACTTC.

The chain recombines TRBV5-4 with TRBJ1-1, with unresolved D. Germline V CDR1 and CDR2: SGHNT, YYREEE (reference sequence). This CDR3 is 14 amino acids long. The germline V and J ends were trimmed by 3 bases and 4 bases, with 13 bases remaining between them. CDR3 amino acids: CASSSKGEGTEAFF. DNA for the CDR3: TGTGCCAGCAGCTCCAAGGGCGAGGGCACTGAAGCTTTCTTT. The complete variable domain, with remaining parts taken from reference TRBV5-4 and TRBJ1-1, reads ETGVTQSPTHLIKTRGQQVTLRCSSQSGHNTVSWYQQALGQGPQFIFQYYREEENGRGNFPPRFSGLQFPNYSSELNVNALELDDSALYLCASSSKGEGTEAFFGQGTRLTVV.

This clone was detected once. V gene TRBV15 combines with J gene TRBJ2-1, with 10 bases matching TRBD2. Germline V gives CDR1 LNHNV, CDR2 YYDKDF (reference sequence). Trimming took 5 bases from V and 8 from J; bases not matched to a gene: 6. The CDR3 has 14 amino acids. The CDR3: CATSATSGDYEQFF. For the CDR3, the DNA is TGTGCCACCAGCGCAACTAGCGGGGACTATGAGCAGTTCTTC.

This rearrangement joins TRBV10-2 to TRBJ2-7; a possible D gene is TRBD1 (6 bases). Germline V gives CDR1 WSHSY, CDR2 SAAADI. The CDR3 is 14 amino acids. Trimming stripped 1 base from V and 5 bases from J, with 12 bases between. The CDR3 DNA reads as TGCGCCAGCAGTGAGTGGGGGCGCGGCGACGAGCAGTACTTC. Its protein is CASSEWGRGDEQYF.

This chain joins TRBV24-1 and TRBJ1-2; no clear D. Germline CDR1 and CDR2: KGHDR and SFDVKD. This CDR3 region has 14 residues. Trimming pared 1 base from V and 1 base from J, leaving 6 bases between. The CDR3 coding sequence is TGTGCCACCAGTGATTTCTCAGTTAACTATGGCTACACCTTC. Its translation: CATSDFSVNYGYTF.

V usage is TRBV20-1 and J usage is TRBJ1-2; D ambiguous. The CDR3 runs to 10 residues. The germline V and J ends were trimmed by 4 bases and 10 bases, with 10 bases remaining between them. Germline lookup yields CDR1 DFQATT and CDR2 SNEGSKA (reference sequence). The CDR3 bases are TGCAGTGCTAACATGTTACCCTACACCTTC. Encoded protein: CSANMLPYTF.

This chain connects TRBV10-3 to TRBJ2-6, with TRBD1 matching 8 bases. The CDR3 covers 15 residues. With V trimmed by 7 bases and J by 1 base, 3 bases remained unmatched. Germline CDR1 reads ENHRY; CDR2 reads SYGVKD. CDR3 region: CAITQGASGANVLTF. The CDR3 nucleotides read TGTGCCATCACGCAGGGGGCTTCTGGGGCCAACGTCCTGACTTTC.

The V and J genes are TRBV18 and TRBJ1-3; D is unresolved. The CDR3 extends over 14 amino acids. CDR1 and CDR2 (germline): KGHSH, LQKENI. Trimming stripped 8 bases from V and 0 bases from J, with 11 bases between. The CDR3 loop reads CASQTRSSGNTIYF. CDR3 coding DNA: TGTGCCAGCCAGACTAGGTCCTCTGGAAACACCATATATTTT.